This T cell receptor beta chain was documented in a study of T cell repertoires in cytomegalovirus infection. TCRdb fed the reads into MiXCR, producing one record per CDR3 protein. The table includes fewer than 1,000,000 distinct CDR3 sequences, roughly 31% detected once. The germline V gene encodes CDR1 DFQATT and CDR2 SNEGSKA (reference sequence). V was pared by 4 bases and J by 0 bases, with 19 bases between. This CDR3 is 17 amino acids long. As for this clonotype: The antigen is undetermined.

This rearrangement joins TRBV20-1 to TRBJ2-1; the D is unclear. This specimen consisted of cultured CD8+ T cells from PBMCs, obtained from culture after CMV antigen stimulation. This TCR derives from a human donor in good health (CMV status not recorded). Some clones in this sample may be carry-over from other donors' samples. Written as DNA, the CDR3 is TGCAGTGCTAAACCCGTCGGTGTTTATAGCTCCTACAATGAGCAGTTCTTC. It specifies CSAKPVGVYSSYNEQFF.